A selection of T cell receptor beta chains follows, all from one sample in a study of a mutant IDH1 vaccine in newly diagnosed glioma. Repertoires were generated with immunoSEQ multiplex PCR, while TCRdb's copy carries only in-frame clones and drops some. The profile shows 85,000 to 100,000 clones, 80% to 90% of them singletons. This material consisted of PBMCs, taken from a glioma patient treated with radiotherapy, temozolomide or both. These receptors originate from a woman aged 50 to 65 with glioma. Both conserved end residues are part of each CDR3. The D gene is left open where the match is weak. Clone size is given for some rows only: seen once, a few or many times, or a class if the clone is expanded.

TRBV2	NA	TRBJ1-3	NA	TGTGCCAGCAGTGACGGGGGACGTATACTTGCGAGGGGAAACACCATATATTTT	CASSDGGRILARGNTIYF
TRBV5-6	NA	TRBJ1-2	TRBD1	TGTGCCAGCAGCCGCCCCGGGACAGGAGGATCCTATGGCTACACCTTC	CASSRPGTGGSYGYTF
TRBV4-1	NA	TRBJ2-7	NA	TGCGCCAGCAGCCAGGGACGCTGGCTCTACGAGCAGTACTTC	CASSQGRWLYEQYF
TRBV9	NA	TRBJ2-5	TRBD2	TGTGCCAGCAGCGTTACGGGGACTACTAAAGAGACCCAGTACTTC	CASSVTGTTKETQYF
TRBV19	NA	TRBJ1-1	NA	TGTGCCAGTAGGCAGGGAAACGCTGAAGCTTTCTTT	CASRQGNAEAFF
TRBV4-3	NA	TRBJ2-2	NA	TGCGCCAGCAGCCACCTCCCTCCCGGGGAGCTGTTTTTT	CASSHLPPGELFF
TRBV29-1	few	TRBJ1-1	NA	TGCAGCGTTCAGGGTAGTGGCACTGAAGCTTTCTTT	CSVQGSGTEAFF
TRBV29-1	few	TRBJ1-3	NA	TGCAGCGTAGATCCGAGCTCTGGAAACACCATATATTTT	CSVDPSSGNTIYF
TRBV5-8	NA	TRBJ1-1	TRBD1	TGTGCCAGCAGCTCCGGGACAGGGACTTGGGTGAACACTGAAGCTTTCTTT	CASSSGTGTWVNTEAFF
TRBV6-6	NA	TRBJ1-2	NA	TGTGCCAACTCAGGCGCGTACCCAAATTATGGCTACACCTTC	CANSGAYPNYGYTF
TRBV2	NA	TRBJ1-2	NA	TGTGCCAGCAGCTTACAGGGTAGTGGTGGCTACACCTTC	CASSLQGSGGYTF
TRBV30	few	TRBJ1-1	NA	TGTGCCTGGAGTACAGTTGGCACTGAAGCTTTCTTT	CAWSTVGTEAFF
TRBV6-4	NA	TRBJ1-1	NA	TGTGCCAGCAGTCCGGAGAAGAACACTGAAGCTTTCTTT	CASSPEKNTEAFF
TRBV5-5	NA	TRBJ2-2	NA	TGTGCCAGCAGCTTAGGAGACTCCCTAAGTCCCCGGGAGCTGTTTTTT	CASSLGDSLSPRELFF
TRBV5-1	NA	TRBJ2-3	TRBD1	TGCGCCAGCAGCCCCCACAGGGGCAGCACAGATACGCAGTATTTT	CASSPHRGSTDTQYF
TRBV6-5	NA	TRBJ2-3	NA	TGTGCCAGCAGTCAACCAGGGACAGATACGCAGTATTTT	CASSQPGTDTQYF
TRBV7-9	NA	TRBJ1-2	NA	TGTGCCAGCAGCTTAGAAGGGATTTACTATGGCTACACCTTC	CASSLEGIYYGYTF
TRBV5-1	NA	TRBJ2-7	TRBD1	TGCGCCAGCAGCAAGACAGGGGAGCGCGACGAGCAGTACTTC	CASSKTGERDEQYF
TRBV2	once	TRBJ1-2	NA	TGTGCCAGCAGACTGGACAGCTATGGCTACACCTTC	CASRLDSYGYTF
TRBV27	NA	TRBJ2-7	NA	TGTGCCAGCAGTTTTAGTCTAGGGGGCTACGAGCAGTACTTC	CASSFSLGGYEQYF
TRBV9	NA	TRBJ2-3	NA	TGTGCCAGCGGATCGGGGGACACCAGCACAGATACGCAGTATTTT	CASGSGDTSTDTQYF
TRBV5-1	NA	TRBJ2-7	NA	TGCGCCAGCAGCCTACGGACAGAGTACGAGCAGTACTTC	CASSLRTEYEQYF
TRBV19	NA	TRBJ1-2	NA	TGTGCCAGTACCGGACCCCCGAGCCATGATGGCTACACCTTC	CASTGPPSHDGYTF